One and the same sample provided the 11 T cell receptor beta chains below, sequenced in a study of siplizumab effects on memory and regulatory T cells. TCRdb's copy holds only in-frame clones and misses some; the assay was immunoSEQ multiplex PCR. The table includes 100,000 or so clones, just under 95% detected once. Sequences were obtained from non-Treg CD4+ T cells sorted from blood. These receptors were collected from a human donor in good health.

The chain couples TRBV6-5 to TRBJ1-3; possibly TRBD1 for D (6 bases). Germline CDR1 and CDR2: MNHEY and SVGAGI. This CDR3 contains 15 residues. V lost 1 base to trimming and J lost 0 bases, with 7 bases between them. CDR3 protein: CASSYLGGSGNTIYF. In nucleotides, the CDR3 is TGTGCCAGCAGTTACTTAGGGGGCTCTGGAAACACCATATATTTT.

The CDR3 loop reads CASRPGTQADTQYF. In DNA form, the CDR3 reads TGTGCCAGCAGGCCCGGGACCCAGGCAGATACGCAGTATTTT. The chain carries TRBV6-5 and TRBJ2-3; possibly TRBD1 or TRBD2 for D (5 bases each). V was pared by 6 bases and J by 4 bases, with 14 bases between. The CDR3 is made up of 14 amino acids. Germline V gene sequence: CDR1 MNHEY, CDR2 SVGAGI.

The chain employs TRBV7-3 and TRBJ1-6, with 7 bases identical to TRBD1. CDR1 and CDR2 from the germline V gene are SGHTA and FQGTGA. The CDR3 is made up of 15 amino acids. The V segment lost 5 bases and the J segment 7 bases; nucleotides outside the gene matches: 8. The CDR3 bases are TGTGCCAGCAGCACGCAACAGGGGCCGAATTCACCCCTCCACTTT. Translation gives CASSTQQGPNSPLHF. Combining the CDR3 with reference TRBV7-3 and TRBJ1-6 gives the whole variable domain GAGVSQTPSNKVTEKGKYVELRCDPISGHTALYWYRQSLGQGPEFLIYFQGTGAADDSGLPNDRFFAVRPEGSVSTLKIQRTERGDSAVYLCASSTQQGPNSPLHFGNGTRLTVT.

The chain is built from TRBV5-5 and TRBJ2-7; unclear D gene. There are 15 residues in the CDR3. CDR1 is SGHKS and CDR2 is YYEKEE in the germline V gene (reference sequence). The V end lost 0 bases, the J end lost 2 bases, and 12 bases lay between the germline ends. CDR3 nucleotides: TGTGCCAGCAGCTTGGCTAGTAGCCCAACCTACGAGCAGTACTTC. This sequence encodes CASSLASSPTYEQYF.

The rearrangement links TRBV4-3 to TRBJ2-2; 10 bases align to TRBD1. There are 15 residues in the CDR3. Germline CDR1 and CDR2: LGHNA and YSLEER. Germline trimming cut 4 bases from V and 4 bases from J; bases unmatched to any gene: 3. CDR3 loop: CASSLDRGSTGELFF. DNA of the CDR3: TGCGCCAGCAGCCTGGACAGGGGGTCCACCGGGGAGCTGTTTTTT.

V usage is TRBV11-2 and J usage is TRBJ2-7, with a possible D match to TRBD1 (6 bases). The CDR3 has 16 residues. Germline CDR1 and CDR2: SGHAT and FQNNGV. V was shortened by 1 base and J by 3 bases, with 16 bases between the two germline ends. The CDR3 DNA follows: TGTGCCAGCAGCTTAGGATACAGGGTAACGGACTACGAGCAGTACTTC. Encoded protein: CASSLGYRVTDYEQYF.

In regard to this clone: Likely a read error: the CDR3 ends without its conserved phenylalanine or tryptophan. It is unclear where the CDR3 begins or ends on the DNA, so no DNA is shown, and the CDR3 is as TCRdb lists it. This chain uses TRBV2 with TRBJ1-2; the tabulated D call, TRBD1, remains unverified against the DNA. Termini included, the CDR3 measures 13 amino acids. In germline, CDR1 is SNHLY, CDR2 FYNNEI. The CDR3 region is CASSESAGVASVV.

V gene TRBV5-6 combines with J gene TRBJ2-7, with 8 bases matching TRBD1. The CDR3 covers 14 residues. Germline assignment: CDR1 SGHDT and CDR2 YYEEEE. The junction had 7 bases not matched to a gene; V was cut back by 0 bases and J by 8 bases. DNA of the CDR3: TGTGCCAGCAGCTTGGTAGACGGACAGGGTAAGCAGTACTTC. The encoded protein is CASSLVDGQGKQYF.

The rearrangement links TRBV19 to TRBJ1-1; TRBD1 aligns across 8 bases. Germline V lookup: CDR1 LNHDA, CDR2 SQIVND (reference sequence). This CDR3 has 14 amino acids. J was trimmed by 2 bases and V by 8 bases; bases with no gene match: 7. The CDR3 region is CASGYRGLNTEAFF. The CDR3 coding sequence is TGTGCCAGTGGTTACAGGGGGTTAAACACTGAAGCTTTCTTT. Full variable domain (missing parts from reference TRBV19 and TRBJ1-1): DGGITQSPKYLFRKEGQNVTLSCEQNLNHDAMYWYRQDPGQGLRLIYYSQIVNDFQKGDIAEGYSVSREKKESFPLTVTSAQKNPTAFYLCASGYRGLNTEAFFGQGTRLTVV.

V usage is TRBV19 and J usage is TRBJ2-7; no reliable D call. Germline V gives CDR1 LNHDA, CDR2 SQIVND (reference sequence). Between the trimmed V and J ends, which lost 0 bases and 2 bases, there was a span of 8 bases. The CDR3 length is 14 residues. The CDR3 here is CASSIDMETYEQYF. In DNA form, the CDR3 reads TGTGCCAGTAGTATAGATATGGAAACCTACGAGCAGTACTTC.

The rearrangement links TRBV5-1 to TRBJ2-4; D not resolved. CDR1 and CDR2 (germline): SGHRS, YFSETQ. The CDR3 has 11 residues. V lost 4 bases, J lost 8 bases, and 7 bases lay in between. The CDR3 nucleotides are TGCGCCAGCAGCGCCGGCTACATTCAGTACTTC. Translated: CASSAGYIQYF.